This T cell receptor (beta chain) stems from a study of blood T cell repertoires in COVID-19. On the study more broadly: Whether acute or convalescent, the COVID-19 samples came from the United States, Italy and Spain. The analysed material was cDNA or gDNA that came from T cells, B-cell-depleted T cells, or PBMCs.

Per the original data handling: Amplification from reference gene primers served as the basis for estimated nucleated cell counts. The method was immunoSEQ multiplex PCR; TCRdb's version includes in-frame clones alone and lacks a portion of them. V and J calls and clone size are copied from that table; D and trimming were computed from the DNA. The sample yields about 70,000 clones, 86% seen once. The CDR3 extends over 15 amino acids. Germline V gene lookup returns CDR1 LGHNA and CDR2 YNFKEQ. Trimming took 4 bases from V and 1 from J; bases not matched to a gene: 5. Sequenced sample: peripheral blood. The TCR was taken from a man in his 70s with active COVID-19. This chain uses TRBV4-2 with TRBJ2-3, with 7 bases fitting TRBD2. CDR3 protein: CASSPLADGTDTQYF. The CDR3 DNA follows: TGTGCCAGCAGCCCGCTAGCGGACGGCACAGATACGCAGTATTTT.